This TCR beta chain was profiled in a study of regulatory T cells in long-lasting Graves disease. Time point specified: newly diagnosed GD, antithyroid drugs for less than 3 months. Extracted RNA from PBMCs served as the source of the TCR library. This CDR3 is 14 amino acids long. The V segment lost 4 bases and the J segment 10 bases; nucleotides outside the gene matches: 11. Per germline, CDR1 SQVTM and CDR2 ANQGSEA. Study-level findings and limits: Possibly, too few samples lowered accuracy. The persistent group shared roughly 2,700 public clonotypes, more than the 966 shared by new patients. Favoring TRBV28, TRBJ1-2 and TRBJ2-5 was a feature seen in persistent disease.

Sequencing libraries for TCR beta were prepared with iRepertoire HTBI primers and Arm-PCR of CDR3 regions. TCRdb passed the multiplex PCR reads through MiXCR, listing each CDR3 protein once. Among some 250,000 distinct CDR3 sequences listed, about 16% were seen once. This clonotype was seen many times. The target antigen is unknown. The chain joins TRBV29-1 to TRBJ2-1; 9 bases agree with TRBD1. This specimen was peripheral blood mononuclear cells (PBMCs), taken at new diagnosis, from a patient treated with antithyroid drugs. This clonotype was sampled from a female donor with Graves disease. This chain's CDR3 is CSVGGLQGADEQFF. Here the CDR3 DNA reads TGCAGCGTTGGGGGCCTACAGGGGGCCGACGAGCAGTTCTTC.